This paragraph reports one T cell receptor beta chain. Trimming stripped 0 bases from V and 4 bases from J, with 16 bases between. CDR3 length equals 16 residues. The V gene's germline CDR1 is SGHKS and CDR2 YYEKEE (reference sequence). Measured with immunoSEQ multiplex PCR; TCRdb has only the in-frame clones, and not every one. The sample records roughly 410,000 clones, about 88% being singletons. The sample is drawn from a study of blood T cell repertoires in COVID-19. The sequenced sample consisted of peripheral blood. This sequence originates from a woman aged 40 to 55 with COVID-19, enrolled during active disease. The genes are TRBV5-5 and TRBJ1-2; D may be TRBD1 (6 bases). This CDR3 reads CASSLAEVQGFYGYTF. CDR3 coding DNA: TGTGCCAGCAGCTTGGCAGAAGTTCAGGGGTTCTATGGCTACACCTTC.